This T cell receptor (beta chain) was obtained from a study of neoadjuvant anti-PD-1 for oral cavity cancer (dated by TCRdb to 2020 to 2022). With regard to the full study: Before curative-intent surgical resection, most patients were given three to four biweekly doses of nivolumab at 3 mg/kg. A fourth nivolumab dose was given around day 43 to patients without progression, and definitive surgical resection was performed in those patients on days 50-56. Under RECIST 1.1, a patient counted as a responder if showing complete response, partial response or stable disease, and as a non-responder if showing progression. The parent correlative cohort included around 12 patients, with an approximately 33% response rate.

Concerning this clone: Its target antigen remains unknown. No base qualities exist here, and no much larger clone lies one base off it.

Taken with the paper, the label for time point translates to: before neoadjuvant nivolumab. Patients had been newly diagnosed with stage II-IVA oral cavity squamous cell carcinoma, and no prior systemic or radiation treatment had been given to the patients. The cohort consisted of patients with HPV-negative, locally advanced oral cavity squamous cell carcinoma. Peripheral blood mononuclear cells were analyzed directly, without maintenance or expansion in culture. Samples were obtained from a longitudinal correlative study of a single-arm phase II trial of neoadjuvant nivolumab in oral cavity squamous cell carcinoma. Subject-matched pre- and post-treatment PBMCs and tumors from three responders and three non-responders were subjected to genomic DNA-based TCRbeta sequencing. Peripheral blood mononuclear cells were collected once before nivolumab treatment and again after treatment, at the time of surgery. The Maxwell RSC DNA from Cells kit was used to extract genomic DNA from PBMCs.

PBMC libraries used mostly 450 to 500 ng of input genomic DNA for deep sequencing, with six replicates per sample. Following the manufacturer's instructions, the team built TCRbeta libraries using the immunoSEQ hsTCRbeta kit. The finished libraries were brought together in one pool at roughly 2.7 nM, which was then read using an Illumina NovaSeq 6000 S4 flow cell. In the original analysis: The immunoSEQ Analyzer handled quality control and preprocessing of the raw data. The analysis was limited to productive rearrangements, and each clonotype was defined by a unique CDR3 amino acid sequence. Repertoire clonality was estimated as the Gini-Simpson index, computed with the R package tcR. Student's t test was used to compare Gini indices, and Pearson correlation was used to assess associations with tumor size change. Not all clones reach the TCRdb copy of this immuneACCESS table, which keeps in-frame sequences only. Checked studies attribute under half of the gap to unresolved V genes and leave the rest unexplained. V and J calls and clone size come straight from that table; D and trimming were deduced from the DNA. Recorded for this sample are 70,000 to 95,000 clones; about 80% of them occurred a single time. Over 2.5% of the sample belongs to the ten largest clones.

Points the paper makes about the study in general: Higher pretreatment blood Treg/Th17 ratios correlated with both higher pretreatment blood TCRbeta clonality and lower post-treatment tumor TCRbeta clonality. After neoadjuvant nivolumab, significantly higher T cell clonality (Gini index) was found within PBMCs in non-responders than in responders. Only three patients per response group were included in the TCR analyses, and larger cohorts for validation were called for by the authors.

V sheds 0 bases and J sheds 0 bases, leaving 10 bases between their ends. The CDR3 holds 15 amino acids from the cysteine to the phenylalanine. Only the CDR3 DNA stays, 45 bases, in frame from base 1. CDR1 is given as SGDLS and CDR2 as YYNGEE, both from the germline V gene. The TCR was taken from a person aged 35-80 years with oral cavity squamous cell carcinoma. Rearrangement joined TRBV9 to TRBJ2-7; 6 matching bases give a weak D call of TRBD1. Sequences were derived from PBMCs, sampled before nivolumab (anti-PD-1) treatment. Read as DNA, the sequence is TGTGCCAGCAGCGTAGGGGACACCTACTCCTACGAGCAGTACTTC. It is translated as CASSVGDTYSYEQYF.